Listed below are T cell receptor beta chains from one sample, sequenced in a study of cytomegalovirus exposure and HLA in healthy donors. The table came from immunoSEQ multiplex PCR; TCRdb's copy has only in-frame clones and leaves some out. The sample lists tens of thousands of clones, approximately 72% occurring once. Sequencing was done on a sample of PBMCs. These receptor sequences come from a woman in her thirties in good health and CMV-seronegative. The CDR3 runs from the conserved cysteine through the conserved F or W. The D gene is left open where the match is weak. Clone size, where shown, is once, few, many, or a class for clones that have expanded.

len,j_gene,v_gene,d_gene,abundance,CDR3aa,CDR3nt
15,TRBJ1-1,TRBV18,-,-,CASSPLSGLGTEAFF,TGTGCCAGCTCACCGTTATCAGGGTTGGGCACTGAAGCTTTCTTT
12,TRBJ2-7,TRBV15,-,-,CATRGQSYEQYF,TGTGCCACCAGAGGACAGTCCTACGAGCAGTACTTC
16,TRBJ2-6,TRBV19,-,few,CASRRFVGAGANVLTF,TGTGCCAGTAGGAGGTTCGTCGGCGCTGGGGCCAACGTCCTGACTTTC
15,TRBJ1-5,TRBV6-1,TRBD1,-,CASSVGQGANQPQHF,TGTGCCAGCAGTGTGGGACAGGGGGCTAATCAGCCCCAGCATTTT
12,TRBJ2-5,TRBV29-1,TRBD1,-,CSVARGRETQYF,TGCAGCGTTGCCAGGGGGCGGGAGACCCAGTACTTC
15,TRBJ2-3,TRBV29-1,TRBD1,few,CIVAEQGTSYDTQYF,TGCATCGTGGCAGAACAGGGGACGTCGTACGATACGCAGTATTTT
14,TRBJ1-2,TRBV30,-,-,CAWSVGWTTGGYTF,TGTGCCTGGAGTGTAGGGTGGACAACAGGAGGCTACACCTTC
13,TRBJ2-2,TRBV10-3,TRBD2,few,CAISGGNTGELFF,TGTGCCATCTCGGGGGGGAACACCGGGGAGCTGTTTTTT
16,TRBJ2-1,TRBV7-9,TRBD2,-,CASSSSGGSSYNEQFF,TGTGCCAGCAGCTCTAGCGGGGGTTCCTCCTACAATGAGCAGTTCTTC
18,TRBJ1-5,TRBV7-2,-,-,CASSLNFFGQVSNQPQHF,-
13,TRBJ1-2,TRBV2,-,-,CASSDSRDAGYTF,TGTGCCAGCAGTGATTCCAGGGATGCGGGCTACACCTTC
13,TRBJ1-1,TRBV2,TRBD1,-,CASRDPRDRVAFF,TGTGCCAGCAGGGACCCCCGCGACAGGGTAGCTTTCTTT
16,TRBJ2-3,TRBV9,-,-,CASSPRGASSTDTQYF,TGTGCCAGCAGCCCCCGCGGGGCATCTAGCACAGATACGCAGTATTTT
17,TRBJ2-2,TRBV11-3,TRBD2,-,CASSPTSGGAGTGELFF,TGTGCCAGCAGTCCTACTAGCGGGGGCGCGGGCACCGGGGAGCTGTTTTTT
16,TRBJ1-1,TRBV6-1,TRBD1,-,CASSERGGTVNTEAFF,TGTGCCAGCAGTGAAAGGGGCGGGACAGTGAACACTGAAGCTTTCTTT
13,TRBJ1-2,TRBV6-6,TRBD1,-,CASRATGVYGYTF,TGTGCCAGCAGGGCAACAGGGGTCTATGGCTACACCTTC
14,TRBJ2-7,TRBV7-2,TRBD1,-,CASSSRTGAYEQYF,TGTGCCAGCAGCTCTCGGACAGGGGCCTACGAGCAGTACTTC
19,TRBJ2-6,TRBV27,TRBD1,-,CASSSLTRGQGYGANVLTF,TGTGCCAGCAGTTCCCTCACGAGGGGACAGGGGTACGGGGCCAACGTCCTGACTTTC
15,TRBJ1-2,TRBV7-6,-,-,CASSSQISMSYGYTF,TGTGCCAGCAGCTCCCAAATATCCATGAGCTATGGCTACACCTTC
14,TRBJ1-1,TRBV11-2,-,-,CASSRGTENTEAFF,TGTGCCAGCAGCCGCGGGACGGAGAACACTGAAGCTTTCTTT
13,TRBJ1-6,TRBV28,-,-,CATLRGSNSPLHF,TGTGCCACCTTACGAGGGTCTAATTCACCCCTCCACTTT
18,TRBJ1-5,TRBV6-1,TRBD1,few,CASSARQGGSYSNQPQHF,TGTGCCAGCAGTGCAAGACAGGGTGGGTCCTATAGCAATCAGCCCCAGCATTTT
15,TRBJ2-3,TRBV6-1,TRBD2,medium-sized,CASSALAGGPDTQYF,TGTGCCAGCAGTGCTCTAGCGGGGGGTCCAGATACGCAGTATTTT
12,TRBJ2-5,TRBV7-7,-,-,CASSFYQETQYF,TGTGCCAGCAGCTTCTACCAAGAGACCCAGTACTTC
12,TRBJ1-1,TRBV4-1,-,-,CATVGAGTEAFF,TGCGCCACCGTGGGGGCAGGGACTGAAGCTTTCTTT
16,TRBJ2-3,TRBV5-8,TRBD2,-,CASSREASGGIDTQYF,TGTGCCAGCAGCCGGGAGGCTAGCGGGGGGATAGATACGCAGTATTTT
14,TRBJ1-1,TRBV5-4,TRBD1,once,CASSPPRQGLEAFF,TGTGCCAGCAGCCCACCGCGACAGGGCCTCGAAGCTTTCTTT
15,TRBJ2-3,TRBV10-1,-,medium-sized,CASSEFRVITDTQYF,TGCGCCAGCAGTGAGTTTCGGGTAATCACAGATACGCAGTATTTT
15,TRBJ2-7,TRBV6-1,TRBD1,-,CASSEAGTGAIEQYF,TGTGCCAGCAGTGAAGCGGGCACAGGGGCCATCGAGCAGTACTTC
16,TRBJ2-7,TRBV6-6,TRBD1,-,CASSYDPWTGTWEQYF,TGTGCCAGCAGTTACGATCCCTGGACAGGGACTTGGGAGCAGTACTTC
13,TRBJ2-7,TRBV7-7,TRBD1,-,CASSPDRVHEQYF,TGTGCTAGCAGCCCCGACAGGGTCCACGAGCAGTACTTC
11,TRBJ2-1,TRBV20-1,-,-,CSALRGFRGFF,TGCAGTGCTCTTCGGGGATTCAGGGGGTTCTTC
15,TRBJ1-1,TRBV4-1,TRBD1,-,CASSPQQGENTEAFF,TGCGCCAGCAGCCCACAACAGGGGGAAAACACTGAAGCTTTCTTT